This entry concerns a single T cell receptor (beta chain). As yet, its antigen is unknown. This record belongs to a study of blood T cells in healthy people across ages. Whole-study results and caveats: Nothing was known about donor CMV status, and this possibly confounded expanded clonotype changes. Naive and antigen-experienced cells could not be conclusively compared, given unsorted PBMCs. Considered underestimates were the diversity estimates obtained from one million T cells.

A second PCR, run for about 7 to 11 cycles, used a sample-barcoded 5' primer plus a J-beta primer mix. MiXCR was run by TCRdb on the 5' RACE reads, yielding one entry per CDR3 protein. The sample lists about 1.5 million distinct CDR3 sequences, under 55% occurring once. In germline, CDR1 is MGHRA, CDR2 YSYEKL. CDR3 length equals 15 residues. The V gene end was trimmed by 1 base and the J gene end by 9 bases; junction bases not matched to a gene: 4. This rearrangement joins TRBV4-1 to TRBJ2-1; TRBD2 aligns across 12 bases. The source of this sequence is a woman aged 18-35 years in good health. Sequencing was performed on blood. Here the CDR3 DNA reads TGCGCCAGCAGCCAAGTTAGACTAGCGGGAGCTGAGCAGTTCTTC. This encodes CASSQVRLAGAEQFF.